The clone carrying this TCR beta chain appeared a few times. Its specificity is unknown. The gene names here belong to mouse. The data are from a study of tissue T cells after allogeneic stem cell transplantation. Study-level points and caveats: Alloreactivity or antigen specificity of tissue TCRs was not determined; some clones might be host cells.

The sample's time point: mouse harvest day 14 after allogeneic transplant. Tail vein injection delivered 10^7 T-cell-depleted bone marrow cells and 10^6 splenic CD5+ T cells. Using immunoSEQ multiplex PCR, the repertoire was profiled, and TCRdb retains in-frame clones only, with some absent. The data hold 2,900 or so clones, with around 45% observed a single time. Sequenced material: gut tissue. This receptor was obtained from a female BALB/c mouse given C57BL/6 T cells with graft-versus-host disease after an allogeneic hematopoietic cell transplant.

CDR3 DNA (partial): TGTGCCAGCAGTCTGGGGACAAATTCTGGAAATACGCTCTAT. Encoded protein: CASSLGTNSGNTLY. The full CDR3 protein reads CASSLGTNSGNTLYF. The chain has TRBV26 and TRBJ1-3; possible D gene TRBD1, 6 bases. Sequencing ends 1 residue short of the CDR3 end; the germline J gene provides the rest. V gave up 2 bases and J gave up 0 bases, with 8 bases separating them. This CDR3 contains 15 residues. In germline, CDR1 is KGHPV, CDR2 FQNQEV (reference sequence).